This TCR beta chain originates from a study of CD8+CD57+ T cells in acquired aplastic anemia. Findings of the study overall: Patients had fewer than 35 CD8+ CDR3 sequences in common with controls (the shared set).

Germline values: CDR1 KGHDR, CDR2 SFDVKD. Trimming removed 3 bases from V and 4 bases from J; junction bases left unmatched: 7. CDR3 length equals 17 residues. In regard to this clonotype: Its antigen remains unknown.

Genomic DNA, the template, was used for profiling of the TCR beta VDJ and CDR3. TCRdb independently ran MiXCR on the reads; one entry per CDR3 protein. The sample shows about 190,000 distinct CDR3 sequences, 48% of them seen only once. All sequencing subjects had displayed CD8+CD57+ cell expansion on flow cytometry. This rearrangement joins TRBV24-1 to TRBJ2-7; 14 nucleotides line up with TRBD2. The sequenced sample consisted of sorted CD4+, CD8+, or CD8+CD57+ T cells (not recorded which) from PBMCs. The source is a human donor with aplastic anemia. For the CDR3, the DNA is TGTGCCACCAGTGATCCTGCCGGGACTAGCGGGAGTTACGAGCAGTACTTC. The encoded protein is CATSDPAGTSGSYEQYF.